What follows are 13 T cell receptor delta chains derived from one specimen sequenced in a study of γδ T cells in repeated Plasmodium falciparum infection. TCRdb re-called the multiplex PCR reads through CATT. The data contain about 93,000 delta-chain clones, approximately 1% of them singletons. Vgamma9/Vdelta2+ and Vdelta2-negative gammadelta T cells were flow-sorted from PBMC for bulk sequencing. Material for sequencing was gamma-delta T cells from blood. These receptors were taken from a pool of human donors (malaria-infected and uninfected, not separated).

A few counts support this clone. A far larger clone lies a single base away; this is likely a read error. Other DNA sequences in the sample encode the same CDR3. The chain uses TRDV1 and TRDJ1; 9 nucleotides agree with TRDD3. No J segment appears in TCRdb, so it was assigned here by matching the sequence to germline. The CDR3 is 19 amino acids. V shed 2 bases and J 0 bases; nucleotides not matched to a gene: 13. The germline V gene has CDR1 TSWWSYY and CDR2 QGS. CDR3 in amino acids: CALGEKRKGYWGNTDKLIF. The CDR3 nucleotides are TGTGCTCTTGGGGAAAAGAGGAAAGGTTACTGGGGGAACACCGATAAACTCATCTTT.

This clone was seen more than once but under ten times. A far larger clone differs by one base, so this is likely a read error. The same CDR3 arises from other DNA sequences in this sample as well. The rearrangement joins TRDV1 to TRDJ1; D gene ambiguous. Germline V gene lookup returns CDR1 TSWWSYY and CDR2 QGS. The CDR3 consists of 21 residues. V was cut by 0 bases and J by 0 bases, with 26 bases left in between. The CDR3 DNA sequence: TGTGCTCTTGGGGAACTAGCGGTGGCAGGATCCTCAAGGTGGTACACCGATAAACTCATCTTT. Translated: CALGELAVAGSSRWYTDKLIF.

Regarding this clone: TCRdb's entry gives the protein of a much larger clone, which mismatches this DNA's translation at residue 4, likely from a read error; the protein reported here is translated from the DNA. The chain joins TRDV2 to TRDJ1; 12 bases are shared with TRDD3. TCRdb gives no J gene; it was assigned here by matching the DNA to germline. V was pared by 6 bases and J by 0 bases, with 13 bases of the junction left unmatched. Germline V gene sequence: CDR1 GEAIGNYY, CDR2 EKD. This CDR3 spans 18 amino acids. This chain's CDR3 is CACNPLLGDTPYTDKLIF. CDR3 sequence (DNA): TGTGCCTGTAACCCATTACTGGGGGATACCCCGTACACCGATAAACTCATCTTT.

On this clone: A far larger clone is only one base removed, so a read error is likely. Distinct nucleotide sequences in the sample also encode this CDR3. The CDR3 region is CACDTLESLGGLTDKLIF. Here the CDR3 DNA reads TGTGCCTGTGACACGCTAGAGTCACTGGGGGGATTGACCGATAAACTCATCTTT. The V gene is TRDV2, the J gene TRDJ1; 8 nucleotides agree with TRDD3. Here the J gene was assigned by germline matching of the DNA, as TCRdb has none. J was trimmed by 2 bases and V by 1 base; bases with no gene match: 14. Germline CDR1 and CDR2: GEAIGNYY and EKD. The CDR3 spans 18 residues.

This clone was found a few times. TCRdb attributes to this sequence the protein of a much larger clone, which differs from the DNA translation at residue 24; a read error is likely, and the protein displayed is translated from the DNA. J is TRDJ3 and V is TRDV1; 12 bases map to TRDD3. No J gene is reported in TCRdb; it was inferred here by comparing the DNA with germline. The CDR3 length is 29 residues. In germline, CDR1 is TSWWSYY, CDR2 QGS. The chain's CDR3 is CALGENPTLPWVRLTGGYPPTWDARQMFF. The DNA for the CDR3 is TGTGCTCTTGGGGAAAATCCTACCCTCCCTTGGGTGCGTCTTACTGGGGGATACCCACCGACCTGGGACGCCCGACAGATGTTTTTC.

This clone was recorded many times. A read error likely explains why the TCRdb protein, taken from a much larger clone, differs from this DNA's translation at residue 3; the protein shown is translated from the DNA. This rearrangement joins TRDV2 to TRDJ1; the match to TRDD3 covers 8 bases. The germline gives CDR1 GEAIGNYY, CDR2 EKD. The CDR3 covers 17 residues. CDR3 coding DNA: TGTGCCCGTGACACCGTAGGGCTTGGGGGATACACCGATAAACTCATCTTT. Translated, it gives CARDTVGLGGYTDKLIF.

On this clone itself: The protein TCRdb gives is from a much larger clone and does not agree with this DNA's translation at residue 13, likely a read error; the protein shown here comes from the DNA. The rearrangement joins TRDV2 to TRDJ1, with TRDD3 identical over 13 bases. TCRdb gives no J gene; it was assigned here by matching the DNA to germline. J gave up 3 bases and V 0 bases, and 9 bases lay outside the gene matches. This CDR3 is built from 18 residues. Germline CDR1 reads GEAIGNYY; CDR2 reads EKD. Here the CDR3 DNA reads TGTGCCTGTGACACCGTACTGGGGGATACGCGCAAGGCCGATAAACTCATCTTT. As protein: CACDTVLGDTRKADKLIF.

To note about this clone: Since a far larger clone is one base different, this is likely a read error. Distinct nucleotide sequences in the sample also encode this CDR3. The chain is built from TRDV2 and TRDJ1; 12 bases are shared with TRDD3. The J gene was not available in TCRdb and was assigned here by matching the DNA to germline segments. The CDR3 sequence is 18 residues long. Germline V gene sequence: CDR1 GEAIGNYY, CDR2 EKD. V was clipped by 1 base and J by 5 bases; unmatched bases: 13. This CDR3 is CACDTMGLGDTRADKLIF. CDR3 DNA: TGTGCCTGTGACACGATGGGCCTGGGGGATACGCGGGCAGATAAACTCATCTTT.

This clone was seen a handful of times. TCRdb's listed protein matches a much larger clone and diverges from this DNA's translation at residue 13, likely through a read error; the protein shown comes from the DNA. The V and J genes are TRDV1 and TRDJ3, with a weak D call TRDD3 (6 bases). Germline V lookup: CDR1 TSWWSYY, CDR2 QGS. The CDR3 is 19 residues long. In DNA form, the CDR3 reads TGTGCTCTCGAACCTTCACTCGGGGGGACATCCTGGGGCACCCGACAGATGTTTTTC. Its translation: CALEPSLGGTSWGTRQMFF.

This clone was picked up a small number of times. The protein held in TCRdb is that of a much larger clone and does not match this DNA's translation at residue 9, likely because of a read error; the protein shown is translated from the DNA. The chain joins TRDV1 to TRDJ1; TRDD3 agrees at 11 bases. Because TCRdb records no J gene, it was assigned here through a match of the DNA to germline. V was clipped by 1 base and J by 0 bases; unmatched bases: 25. Looked up from germline, CDR1 is TSWWSYY and CDR2 is QGS. The CDR3 loop spans 24 amino acids. The CDR3: CALGEPPLSWPCAGGYSYTDKLIF. The CDR3 region has the DNA TGTGCTCTTGGGGAACCACCGTTATCCTGGCCCTGTGCTGGGGGATACTCATACACCGATAAACTCATCTTT.

This clone was counted a few times. A far larger clone is a single base away, which makes a read error likely. Other DNA sequences of this sample code for an identical CDR3. The rearrangement links TRDV1 to TRDJ1; D is possibly TRDD2 or TRDD3 (5 bases each). As TCRdb names no J gene, one was assigned here on the basis of a DNA match to germline. This CDR3 comprises 21 residues. CDR1 is TSWWSYY, CDR2 QGS, per germline. This CDR3 is CALGELEEVPMPYWYTDKLIF. Written as DNA, the CDR3 is TGCGCTCTTGGGGAACTAGAGGAAGTGCCCATGCCCTACTGGTACACCGATAAACTCATCTTT.

Worth noting for this clone: TCRdb attributes to this sequence the protein of a much larger clone, which differs from the DNA translation at residue 3; a read error is likely, and the protein displayed is translated from the DNA. The genes are TRDV2 and TRDJ1, with a weak D call TRDD2 (5 bases). In the absence of a J gene in TCRdb, the DNA was matched to germline to assign it here. Looked up from germline, CDR1 is GEAIGNYY and CDR2 is EKD. This CDR3 is 13 amino acids long. DNA for the CDR3: TGTGCCCGTGACAGCCCTTCCACCGATAAACTCATCTTT. It translates to CARDSPSTDKLIF.

In its sample, this clone was seen a few times. TCRdb's entry gives the protein of a much larger clone, which mismatches this DNA's translation at residue 6, likely from a read error; the protein reported here is translated from the DNA. The V gene is TRDV2, the J gene TRDJ2, with D possibly being TRDD3 (5 bases). Germline matching of the DNA provided the J gene here, since TCRdb leaves it blank. Germline CDR1 GEAIGNYY, CDR2 EKD. The CDR3 contains 15 residues. V lost 0 bases to trimming and J lost 8 bases, with 15 bases between them. The CDR3 reads CACDTFRGDLAQLFF. The CDR3 DNA follows: TGTGCCTGTGACACCTTTAGGGGAGACCTGGCACAACTCTTCTTT.